This T cell receptor beta chain was obtained from a study of T-cell reconstitution after alpha-beta-depleted transplantation in children. The V and J ends lost 1 base and 0 bases respectively, with 16 bases between them. CDR3 size: 18 residues. Germline-derived CDR1 and CDR2 are MNHNS and SASEGT. The library targeted TCRbeta and was prepared with unique molecular identifiers. TCRdb called the PCR reads again in MiXCR, with one record for every CDR3 protein. Among around 680,000 distinct CDR3 sequences listed, about 15% were seen once. The TCR was taken from a human donor who donated a stem cell graft to a child with acute myeloid leukemia. The source material was PBMCs from the stem cell graft donor, sampled from the stem cell graft. The rearrangement links TRBV6-1 to TRBJ1-5; a weak D match, TRBD1 (5 bases). The DNA of the CDR3 is TGTGCCAGCAGTGAAGATCGCCTGGGGGTTTATAGCAATCAGCCCCAGCATTTT. Translation: CASSEDRLGVYSNQPQHF.